The sequence of this TCR beta chain was determined in a study of T cell responses to AZD1222 COVID-19 vaccine. The method was immunoSEQ multiplex PCR; TCRdb's version includes in-frame clones alone and lacks a portion of them. This sample has 120,000 or so clones, with roughly 89% found just once. Findings and caveats of the study: Recipients of two AZD1222 doses showed rising Spike-specific TCR breadth and depth. Unmutated variant regions are reportedly the target of nearly half of TCRs that are spike-specific. The study identified only six AZD1222 recipients as seropositive at baseline. Clonal diversity was possibly underestimated; the donors were predominantly white British and more often female.

This clone was seen more than once but under ten times. Its target is unknown. The receptor comes from an adult who received the AZD1222 COVID-19 vaccine. The sample was peripheral blood, taken 28 days after the second AZD1222 dose.

The CDR3 loop is CASSPSSFGLNTEAFF. CDR3 bases: TGTGCCAGCAGCCCCTCTAGTTTCGGGTTGAACACTGAAGCTTTCTTT. The chain employs TRBV7-2 and TRBJ1-1, with unresolved D. The CDR3 runs to 16 residues. V lost 5 bases and J lost 0, with 16 bases in between. The germline gives CDR1 SGHTA, CDR2 FQGNSA. Drawing the rest from reference TRBV7-2 and TRBJ1-1, the complete variable domain is GAGVSQSPSNKVTEKGKDVELRCDPISGHTALYWYRQSLGQGLEFLIYFQGNSAPDKSGLPSDRFSAERTGGSVSTLTIQRTQQEDSAVYLCASSPSSFGLNTEAFFGQGTRLTVV.